The clone carrying this T cell receptor beta chain was recorded once. These data belong to a study of blood T cell repertoires in COVID-19. Method: immunoSEQ multiplex PCR; TCRdb's copy keeps in-frame clones and lacks some. The sample yields about 87,000 clones, around 87% seen once. Material: peripheral blood. The sequence was obtained from a man aged 40-50 years with acute or convalescent COVID-19.

The CDR3 DNA sequence: TGCAGCGCCGGGAGTCTGAACACTGAAGCTTTCTTT. Residues: CSAGSLNTEAFF. The rearrangement joins TRBV29-1 to TRBJ1-1; D gene ambiguous. Trimming pared 7 bases from V and 0 bases from J, leaving 9 bases between. This CDR3 contains 12 residues. Germline assignment: CDR1 SQVTM and CDR2 ANQGSEA.